This is a list of T cell receptor beta chains from one sample in a study of early T cells in non-severe SARS-CoV-2 infection. TCRdb called the 5' RACE reads again in MiXCR, with one record for every CDR3 protein. Of tens of thousands of distinct CDR3 sequences in the sample, around an eighth were seen once. Sequencing was performed on whole blood. The receptors originated from an adult who was a healthcare worker with PCR-confirmed SARS-CoV-2 infection or an uninfected control (not recorded which). Both conserved end residues are part of each CDR3. The size field is filled for only some rows; it gives once, few, many or a size class.

j_call: TRBJ1-2; clone_size: many; v_call: TRBV4-3; cdr3_aa: CASSQPGSYGYTF
j_call: TRBJ1-1; clone_size: few; v_call: TRBV5-1; cdr3_aa: CASSSNRELDRPEAFF
j_call: TRBJ1-2; clone_size: many; v_call: TRBV19; cdr3_aa: CASSIAQGQGNYGYTF
j_call: TRBJ2-1; clone_size: .; v_call: TRBV6-2/TRBV6-3; cdr3_aa: CASTRGGNEQFF
j_call: TRBJ2-1; clone_size: many; v_call: TRBV11-2; cdr3_aa: CASSLRDRLGNEQFF
j_call: TRBJ1-2; clone_size: many; v_call: TRBV7-9; cdr3_aa: CASSLVLGSAYGYTF
j_call: TRBJ2-2; clone_size: many; v_call: TRBV12-3/TRBV12-4; cdr3_aa: CASSLIAGGTGELFF
j_call: TRBJ2-7; clone_size: many; v_call: TRBV6-1; cdr3_aa: CASSEEDRGLYEQYF
j_call: TRBJ2-1; clone_size: .; v_call: TRBV19; cdr3_aa: CASSTAGTGSGWRSYNEQFF
j_call: TRBJ2-7; clone_size: .; v_call: TRBV3-1; cdr3_aa: CASSQRQGTAYEQYF
j_call: TRBJ2-5; clone_size: many; v_call: TRBV11-2; cdr3_aa: CASSFGDRGQETQYF
j_call: TRBJ1-6; clone_size: many; v_call: TRBV6-2/TRBV6-3; cdr3_aa: CASSFGILDSPLHF
j_call: TRBJ2-5; clone_size: .; v_call: TRBV12-3/TRBV12-4; cdr3_aa: CASSYHTQETQYF
j_call: TRBJ1-2; clone_size: many; v_call: TRBV7-9; cdr3_aa: CASSPANYGYTF
j_call: TRBJ1-5; clone_size: few; v_call: TRBV7-6; cdr3_aa: CASSEGQGAIQPQHF
j_call: TRBJ1-2; clone_size: few; v_call: TRBV5-1; cdr3_aa: CASSLAPGQSRYTF
j_call: TRBJ2-1; clone_size: .; v_call: TRBV11-2; cdr3_aa: CASNLGGPSEQFF
j_call: TRBJ1-1; clone_size: many; v_call: TRBV7-7; cdr3_aa: CASSLRGSTEAFF
j_call: TRBJ2-1; clone_size: many; v_call: TRBV5-1; cdr3_aa: CASSLESFYNEQFF
j_call: TRBJ1-2; clone_size: many; v_call: TRBV7-6; cdr3_aa: CASSPWAGGSGYTF
j_call: TRBJ1-5; clone_size: many; v_call: TRBV19; cdr3_aa: CASSIGTGKGNQPQHF
j_call: TRBJ1-4; clone_size: many; v_call: TRBV4-3; cdr3_aa: CASSRAGQPLRGAEKLFF
j_call: TRBJ2-1; clone_size: .; v_call: TRBV7-2; cdr3_aa: CASSSRGLAGAYNEQFF
j_call: TRBJ2-1; clone_size: many; v_call: TRBV11-2; cdr3_aa: CASSLGPYNEQFF
j_call: TRBJ1-1; clone_size: many; v_call: TRBV12-3/TRBV12-4; cdr3_aa: CASRKTGPGNTEAFF
j_call: TRBJ2-1; clone_size: many; v_call: TRBV30; cdr3_aa: CAWRRQGYEQFF
j_call: TRBJ2-7; clone_size: few; v_call: TRBV20-1; cdr3_aa: CSASRQDLYEQYF
j_call: TRBJ1-1; clone_size: many; v_call: TRBV5-1; cdr3_aa: CASSLFGVGEAFF
j_call: TRBJ1-3; clone_size: many; v_call: TRBV10-2; cdr3_aa: CVTRDSGNTIYF
j_call: TRBJ2-4; clone_size: .; v_call: TRBV7-9; cdr3_aa: CASSSRDSFKNIQYF
j_call: TRBJ1-1; clone_size: many; v_call: TRBV5-1; cdr3_aa: CASSMGQPGAEAFF
j_call: TRBJ1-2; clone_size: many; v_call: TRBV7-6; cdr3_aa: CASSLEQGGGGYTF
j_call: TRBJ1-5; clone_size: many; v_call: TRBV19; cdr3_aa: CASSKADQPQHF
j_call: TRBJ2-2; clone_size: .; v_call: TRBV7-9; cdr3_aa: CASSEGPNTGDSMFF
j_call: TRBJ2-1; clone_size: many; v_call: TRBV20-1; cdr3_aa: CSARSSDWGEQFF
j_call: TRBJ2-3; clone_size: many; v_call: TRBV7-9; cdr3_aa: CASRRLAGGPDTQYF
j_call: TRBJ1-3; clone_size: many; v_call: TRBV6-5; cdr3_aa: CASSYRNTIYF